One sample yielded the 28 T cell receptor beta chains listed below, sequenced in a study of shared T cell receptors in the human thymus. Profiled with immunoSEQ multiplex PCR; TCRdb holds only in-frame clones, not every one. The table records 600,000 or so clones, about 89% of them present only once. The sample was also reused in another study, on human thymus T cells.

Sequences were obtained from thymocytes. The source of these receptors is a boy under two years old with a congenital heart defect.

The genes are TRBV7-2 and TRBJ2-1; TRBD2 aligns across 7 bases. Losses at the gene ends were 5 bases for V and 7 bases for J; bases not matched to a gene: 23. The germline V gene has CDR1 SGHTA and CDR2 FQGNSA. This CDR3 spans 19 amino acids. DNA for the CDR3: TGTGCCAGCAGCCCTGCCTGCCCCTCGGCGGGAGAGCCAGGGAATGAGCAGTTCTTC. This translates into CASSPACPSAGEPGNEQFF.

The J gene is TRBJ1-5, the V gene TRBV4-1; maybe TRBD1 (5 bases). V gave up 0 bases and J gave up 6 bases, with 9 bases separating them. This CDR3 region has 14 residues. Germline-derived CDR1 and CDR2 are MGHRA and YSYEKL. CDR3 residues: CASSQESGGQPQHF. Here the CDR3 DNA reads TGCGCCAGCAGCCAAGAGTCGGGGGGTCAGCCCCAGCATTTT.

The CDR3 here is CASSFPGGRRSSGNTIYF. The CDR3 nucleotides are TGTGCCAGCAGTTTCCCGGGGGGCCGTCGGAGCTCTGGAAACACCATATATTTT. This chain uses TRBV28 with TRBJ1-3, with a tentative D call TRBD1 (6 bases). V was pared by 3 bases and J by 0 bases, with 18 bases between. The CDR3 has 18 residues. Germline V gene sequence: CDR1 MDHEN, CDR2 SYDVKM.

The CDR3 reads CAISPGTSGNYEQFF. CDR3 sequence (DNA): TGTGCCATCAGTCCCGGGACTAGCGGTAACTATGAGCAGTTCTTC. The V call is TRBV10-3, the J call TRBJ2-1; 11 bases line up with TRBD2. The CDR3 is made up of 15 amino acids. The germline V gene has CDR1 ENHRY and CDR2 SYGVKD. The ends lost 5 bases at V and 8 bases at J; junction bases unmatched: 8.

This sequence joins TRBV15 and TRBJ1-5; 9 bases fit TRBD1. Trimming took 3 bases from V and 0 from J; bases not matched to a gene: 3. This CDR3 has 16 amino acids. Germline values: CDR1 LNHNV, CDR2 YYDKDF (reference sequence). CDR3 sequence (DNA): TGTGCCACCAGCAGCCGGGACAGGGTTAGCAATCAGCCCCAGCATTTT. It yields the protein CATSSRDRVSNQPQHF.

The J gene is TRBJ1-1, the V gene TRBV6-6; 8 bases line up with TRBD1. The CDR3 extends over 13 amino acids. Germline V CDR1 and CDR2: MNHNY, SVGAGI (reference sequence). With V trimmed by 8 bases and J by 4 bases, 6 bases remained unmatched. The CDR3 nucleotides are TGTGCCAGCCGACAGGGGCGGGTCACTGAAGCTTTCTTT. As protein: CASRQGRVTEAFF.

This chain links TRBV19 with TRBJ1-5; possibly TRBD1 for D (5 bases). This CDR3 has 15 residues. Trimming removed 3 bases from V and 4 bases from J, with 13 bases in between. Germline CDR1 and CDR2: LNHDA and SQIVND (reference sequence). CDR3 nucleotide sequence: TGTGCCAGTAGTATTGGGAGGGGAGGTAATCAGCCCCAGCATTTT. It is translated as CASSIGRGGNQPQHF.

This chain connects TRBV5-4 to TRBJ1-1; no definite D call. The germline V and J ends were trimmed by 0 bases and 4 bases, with 7 bases remaining between them. The CDR3 loop spans 13 amino acids. Germline V gene data show CDR1 as SGHNT and CDR2 as YYREEE (reference sequence). The chain's CDR3 is CASSLGVLTEAFF. The CDR3 DNA is TGTGCCAGCAGCTTGGGAGTTCTCACTGAAGCTTTCTTT.

The chain combines TRBV7-2 with TRBJ1-6; maybe TRBD1 (5 bases). Per the germline V gene, CDR1 is SGHTA and CDR2 is FQGNSA. This CDR3 is built from 11 residues. Deletions cut 3 bases from V and 13 bases from J, with 7 bases between. DNA of the CDR3: TGTGCCAGCAGCTTCGGACACCCCCTCCACTTT. Its translation: CASSFGHPLHF.

This clone was detected once. J is TRBJ2-7 and V is TRBV2; 8 positions agree with TRBD1. Losses at the gene ends were 6 bases for V and 0 bases for J; bases not matched to a gene: 13. The CDR3 length is 17 residues. CDR1 and CDR2 (germline): SNHLY, FYNNEI. CDR3 in amino acids: CASSNNPTGQVSYEQYF. CDR3 coding DNA: TGTGCCAGCAGCAACAACCCCACGGGACAGGTCTCCTACGAGCAGTACTTC.

A note on this clone: The sample carries other DNA sequences with the same CDR3. The chain has TRBV6-5 and TRBJ1-6; TRBD1 matches 8 bases. In germline, CDR1 is MNHEY, CDR2 SVGAGI. This CDR3 is built from 13 residues. V dropped 10 bases and J dropped 8; count of bases not matched to a gene: 7. CDR3 sequence reads: CANLGTGDSPLHF. The CDR3, as DNA: TGTGCCAACTTGGGGACAGGCGATTCACCCCTCCACTTT.

V usage is TRBV5-8 and J usage is TRBJ1-2; D remains unclear. The V and J ends lost 0 bases and 8 bases respectively, with 11 bases between them. Looked up from germline, CDR1 is SGHTS and CDR2 is YDEGEE. The CDR3 consists of 13 residues. The CDR3 loop reads CASSLGPEGGYTF. The CDR3 DNA reads as TGTGCCAGCAGCTTGGGGCCAGAGGGCGGCTACACCTTC.

The V and J genes are TRBV4-1 and TRBJ1-2; 7 nucleotides line up with TRBD1. Germline V gives CDR1 MGHRA, CDR2 YSYEKL. The CDR3 consists of 17 residues. The trim removed 2 bases at V and 5 bases at J, leaving 14 bases unmatched. As DNA, the CDR3 is TGCGCCAGCAGCCAAAATATAACCGACAGGGACCATTATGGCTACACCTTC. This sequence encodes CASSQNITDRDHYGYTF.

The chain links TRBV28 to TRBJ2-7; 8 bases are a match to TRBD2. The V gene's germline CDR1 is MDHEN and CDR2 SYDVKM. The CDR3 is 15 amino acids. With V trimmed by 5 bases and J by 7 bases, 13 bases remained unmatched. The CDR3 is CASSRSGTSRCEQYF. The CDR3, as DNA: TGTGCCAGCAGTAGATCCGGGACTAGTCGCTGTGAGCAGTACTTC.

The chain couples TRBV4-3 to TRBJ2-3; TRBD2 might be the D (5 bases). V was pared by 3 bases and J by 0 bases, with 16 bases between. Germline V gene sequence: CDR1 LGHNA, CDR2 YSLEER. The length of the CDR3 is 17 residues. The chain's CDR3 is CASSHAPSGSSTDTQYF. The CDR3, as DNA: TGCGCCAGCAGCCACGCCCCGAGCGGTTCTAGCACAGATACGCAGTATTTT.

This chain uses TRBV7-2 with TRBJ2-2, with 7 bases aligning to TRBD2. Trimming at V came to 1 base and at J to 1 base, leaving 6 bases not matched to a gene. The CDR3 has 17 residues. Germline loops: CDR1 SGHTA, CDR2 FQGNSA. The CDR3 region is CASSLGGGEKNTGELFF. The CDR3 nucleotides are TGTGCCAGCAGCTTAGGGGGGGGTGAAAAGAACACCGGGGAGCTGTTTTTT.

This chain links TRBV6-1 with TRBJ2-7; 9 nucleotides line up with TRBD1. Trimming took 8 bases from V and 1 from J; bases not matched to a gene: 6. Germline V lookup: CDR1 MNHNS, CDR2 SASEGT. The CDR3 is 14 amino acids. As DNA, the CDR3 is TGTGCCAGCGCCGACAGGGGGAAATCCTACGAGCAGTACTTC. Translated: CASADRGKSYEQYF.

The rearrangement links TRBV5-6 to TRBJ2-2; D remains unclear. V was cut by 3 bases and J by 0 bases, with 9 bases left in between. The CDR3 is made up of 15 amino acids. Germline-derived CDR1 and CDR2 are SGHDT and YYEEEE. CDR3 sequence (DNA): TGTGCCAGCAGCTCGGCGGTGCCGAACACCGGGGAGCTGTTTTTT. It yields the protein CASSSAVPNTGELFF.

The count of this clone is one. The chain uses TRBV10-3 and TRBJ2-7; 10 nucleotides match TRBD1. This CDR3 comprises 17 residues. V lost 2 bases, J lost 3 bases, and 10 bases stayed unmatched. CDR1 is ENHRY and CDR2 is SYGVKD in the germline V gene. CDR3 amino acids: CAISEGTGDPGCYEQYF. CDR3 in DNA: TGTGCCATCAGTGAGGGGACAGGGGATCCCGGATGCTACGAGCAGTACTTC.

V is TRBV5-6 and J is TRBJ2-1; maybe TRBD2 (6 bases). The CDR3 is 14 residues long. Germline CDR1 and CDR2: SGHDT and YYEEEE. Trimming shortened V by 1 base and J by 2 bases, and 7 bases separated the two germline ends. The CDR3 DNA sequence: TGTGCCAGCAGCTTGTGCGGGGCCTACAATGAGCAGTTCTTC. Translated, it gives CASSLCGAYNEQFF.

The genes are TRBV5-1 and TRBJ1-2; TRBD1 matches at 9 bases. After removal of 7 bases from V and 5 bases from J, the junction contained 12 bases not matched to a gene. Looked up from germline, CDR1 is SGHRS and CDR2 is YFSETQ. CDR3 length: 15 amino acids. The CDR3 here is CASSRRTGADYGYTF. CDR3 DNA sequence: TGCGCCAGCTCACGGAGGACAGGGGCCGATTATGGCTACACCTTC.

The chain links TRBV11-3 to TRBJ2-2; 9 bases fit TRBD2. V trimming: 5 bases; J trimming: 0 bases; junction bases outside the gene matches: 4. Germline loops: CDR1 SGHNT, CDR2 YENEEA. The CDR3 is 16 residues long. The CDR3 DNA reads as TGTGCCAGCAGCGCGGGACTAGCTACGAACACCGGGGAGCTGTTTTTT. Encoded protein: CASSAGLATNTGELFF.

The V and J genes are TRBV4-3 and TRBJ2-3; 8 positions agree with TRBD1. V lost 0 bases to trimming and J lost 5 bases; unmatched junction nucleotides: 4. This CDR3 contains 15 residues. Germline-derived CDR1 and CDR2 are LGHNA and YSLEER. Here the CDR3 DNA reads TGCGCCAGCAGCCAAGAAGGCAGGGGGCTAGATACGCAGTATTTT. Protein sequence: CASSQEGRGLDTQYF.

The V gene is TRBV7-2, the J gene TRBJ1-5; possibly TRBD1 for D (6 bases). Germline CDR1 is SGHTA and CDR2 is FQGNSA. Trimming removed 2 bases from V and 5 bases from J, with 22 bases in between. CDR3 length: 18 amino acids. The CDR3 protein is CASSLRGRGASEHQPQHF. The CDR3 nucleotides are TGTGCCAGCAGCTTAAGGGGGAGGGGGGCAAGTGAACATCAGCCCCAGCATTTT.

This sequence joins TRBV27 and TRBJ2-3; the D is unclear. Deletions cut 6 bases from V and 0 bases from J, with 13 bases between. Germline assignment: CDR1 MNHEY and CDR2 SMNVEV (reference sequence). The CDR3 is made up of 15 amino acids. The CDR3 region has the DNA TGTGCCAGCAGCCCCCATGGAGCTAGCACAGATACGCAGTATTTT. It translates to CASSPHGASTDTQYF.

In DNA, the CDR3 is TGTGCCAGCAGCCCGGACAGGTTCCCCTACAATGAGCAGTTCTTC. Its translation is CASSPDRFPYNEQFF. This chain uses TRBV7-2 with TRBJ2-1; 7 bases align to TRBD1. Germline V CDR1 and CDR2: SGHTA, FQGNSA. The CDR3 loop spans 15 amino acids. The V and J ends lost 5 bases and 2 bases, in that order; junction bases with no gene match: 6. The full variable domain, in which reference TRBV7-2 and TRBJ2-1 provide the parts outside the CDR3, is GAGVSQSPSNKVTEKGKDVELRCDPISGHTALYWYRQSLGQGLEFLIYFQGNSAPDKSGLPSDRFSAERTGGSVSTLTIQRTQQEDSAVYLCASSPDRFPYNEQFFGPGTRLTVL.

The chain links TRBV13 to TRBJ2-7; 8 bases map to TRBD2. CDR1 PRHDT and CDR2 FYEKMQ come from the germline V gene (reference sequence). CDR3 length equals 15 residues. J gave up 2 bases and V 0 bases, and 3 bases lay outside the gene matches. Here the CDR3 DNA reads TGTGCCAGCAGCTTAGGGAGAGCGGGGGCCTACGAGCAGTACTTC. Amino acids: CASSLGRAGAYEQYF.

The chain combines TRBV6-6 with TRBJ1-2, with a tentative D call TRBD1 (6 bases). Germline-derived CDR1 and CDR2 are MNHNY and SVGAGI (reference sequence). The CDR3 consists of 15 residues. V lost 6 bases and J 0 bases, leaving 14 bases between the germline ends. CDR3 protein: CASSPRTDPNYGYTF. As DNA, the CDR3 is TGTGCCAGCAGCCCAAGGACAGACCCTAACTATGGCTACACCTTC.